These 14 T cell receptor beta chains originate from one sample sequenced in a study of cytomegalovirus exposure and HLA in healthy donors. Primers for the PCR totalled 60 Vbeta and 13 Jbeta. Measured with immunoSEQ multiplex PCR; TCRdb has only the in-frame clones, and not every one. This table has roughly 150,000 clones, about 70% appearing once. The sample consisted of PBMCs. The origin of the receptors is a young man in good health and CMV-seropositive.

The CDR3 is CAWRLKGQGFPIYGYTF. CDR3 sequence (DNA): TGTGCCTGGAGGCTGAAGGGACAGGGTTTCCCGATCTATGGCTACACCTTC. The chain has TRBV30 and TRBJ1-2; TRBD1 matches 9 bases. The CDR3 totals 17 residues. V trimming: 3 bases; J trimming: 4 bases; junction bases outside the gene matches: 15. CDR1 is GTSNPN, CDR2 SVGIG, per germline (reference sequence).

The chain employs TRBV5-1 and TRBJ2-1; 10 nucleotides agree with TRBD1. Losses at the gene ends were 3 bases for V and 4 bases for J; bases not matched to a gene: 4. Germline CDR1 is SGHRS and CDR2 is YFSETQ. The CDR3 sequence is 15 residues long. CDR3 sequence reads: CASSWDRGAYNEQFF. CDR3 DNA: TGCGCCAGCAGCTGGGACAGGGGAGCTTACAATGAGCAGTTCTTC. The variable domain in full, with the rest retrieved from reference TRBV5-1 and TRBJ2-1, is KAGVTQTPRYLIKTRGQQVTLSCSPISGHRSVSWYQQTPGQGLQFLFEYFSETQRNKGNFPGRFSGRQFSNSRSEMNVSTLELGDSALYLCASSWDRGAYNEQFFGPGTRLTVL.

The CDR3 nucleotides read TGTGCCAGCAGCTTGGGCTGGGAGCACGAGCAGTACTTC. Protein: CASSLGWEHEQYF. The V gene is TRBV11-3, the J gene TRBJ2-7, with a tentative D call TRBD2 (5 bases). With 3 bases removed from V and 5 bases from J, the gap between germline ends came to 11 bases. Germline V CDR1 and CDR2: SGHNT, YENEEA. There are 13 residues in the CDR3.

V is TRBV7-9 and J is TRBJ2-7; 7 nucleotides line up with TRBD2. Germline V gene sequence: CDR1 SEHNR, CDR2 FQNEAQ (reference sequence). CDR3 length equals 14 residues. V lost 3 bases, J lost 3 bases, and 5 bases stayed unmatched. CDR3 nucleotides: TGTGCCAGCAGCTTTGGGACTACGAGCTACGAGCAGTACTTC. Protein: CASSFGTTSYEQYF. Variable domain in full (rest from reference TRBV7-9 and TRBJ2-7): DTGVSQNPRHKITKRGQNVTFRCDPISEHNRLYWYRQTLGQGPEFLTYFQNEAQLEKSRLLSDRFSAERPKGSFSTLEIQRTEQGDSAMYLCASSFGTTSYEQYFGPGTRLTVT.

This clone was observed a handful of times. V gene TRBV4-2 combines with J gene TRBJ1-3; 7 nucleotides line up with TRBD1. CDR1 LGHNA and CDR2 YNFKEQ come from the germline V gene. CDR3 length: 16 amino acids. V trimming: 4 bases; J trimming: 4 bases; junction bases outside the gene matches: 10. The CDR3: CASSPPGGSAGNTIYF. CDR3 sequence (DNA): TGTGCCAGCAGCCCGCCAGGGGGTTCGGCCGGAAACACCATATATTTT.

The rearrangement links TRBV2 to TRBJ2-5; D is unresolved. TRBJ2-7 matches the DNA end more closely, so the J call is doubtful. The germline gives CDR1 SNHLY, CDR2 FYNNEI. CDR3 length: 12 residues. CDR3 DNA: TGTGCCAGCCTCCACACTATAAACGAGCAGTACTTC. This codes for CASLHTINEQYF.

This rearrangement joins TRBV7-9 to TRBJ2-5, with 12 bases aligning to TRBD2. Germline V lookup: CDR1 SEHNR, CDR2 FQNEAQ (reference sequence). V was pared by 1 base and J by 4 bases, with 1 base of the junction left unmatched. The CDR3 is 15 amino acids. CDR3 bases: TGTGCCAGCAGCTTAGAACTAGCGGGAGGAGAGACCCAGTACTTC. Amino acid sequence: CASSLELAGGETQYF.

DNA for the CDR3: TGTGCCAGCAGCTACGAGGACTATCCCACAGATACGCAGTATTTT. This sequence encodes CASSYEDYPTDTQYF. The J gene is TRBJ2-3, the V gene TRBV6-5, with D perhaps matching TRBD2 (6 bases). The V and J ends lost 6 bases and 2 bases respectively, with 15 bases between them. Germline V gene lookup returns CDR1 MNHEY and CDR2 SVGAGI. The CDR3 sequence is 15 residues long.

CDR3 sequence reads: CASSDETDLGNTIYF. The CDR3 DNA reads as TGTGCCAGCAGTGACGAGACAGATCTCGGAAACACCATATATTTT. This chain uses TRBV6-1 with TRBJ1-3; a weak D match, TRBD1 (5 bases). This CDR3 has 15 amino acids. Trimming cost V 3 bases and J 4 bases, with 13 bases left between them. CDR1 and CDR2 from the germline V gene are MNHNS and SASEGT.

This chain uses TRBV13 with TRBJ2-6, with unresolved D. The CDR3 totals 16 residues. Looked up from germline, CDR1 is PRHDT and CDR2 is FYEKMQ (reference sequence). Trimming cost V 1 base and J 0 bases, with 7 bases left between them. CDR3 DNA sequence: TGTGCCAGCAGCTTAGCGGTGAGCTCTGGGGCCAACGTCCTGACTTTC. This codes for CASSLAVSSGANVLTF.

V is TRBV2 and J is TRBJ1-2, with D possibly being TRBD1 (5 bases). Germline assignment: CDR1 SNHLY and CDR2 FYNNEI. This CDR3 comprises 14 residues. V lost 7 bases, J lost 5 bases, and 17 bases lay in between. The CDR3 sequence: CASNERGAVYGYTF. The CDR3 nucleotides are TGTGCCAGCAATGAGCGGGGCGCAGTGTATGGCTACACCTTC. The variable domain in full, completed from reference TRBV2 and TRBJ1-2, reads EPEVTQTPSHQVTQMGQEVILRCVPISNHLYFYWYRQILGQKVEFLVSFYNNEISEKSEIFDDQFSVERPDGSNFTLKIRSTKLEDSAMYFCASNERGAVYGYTFGSGTRLTVV.

The chain recombines TRBV7-2 with TRBJ2-7; 10 bases fit TRBD2. V was pared by 5 bases and J by 1 base, with 5 bases of the junction left unmatched. Germline V gene sequence: CDR1 SGHTA, CDR2 FQGNSA. The CDR3 has 15 residues. CDR3 in DNA: TGTGCCAGCAGCCCAAGGACTAGCGGATCCTACGAGCAGTACTTC. This translates into CASSPRTSGSYEQYF.

The table lists this clone with a few counts. The chain joins TRBV6-6 to TRBJ2-7; TRBD1 might be the D (6 bases). This CDR3 has 16 residues. Per the germline V gene, CDR1 is MNHNY and CDR2 is SVGAGI (reference sequence). Deletions cut 7 bases from V and 3 bases from J, with 22 bases between. The CDR3 bases are TGTGCCAGCACCGCGCTTCTGGGGACACCGAACTACGAGCAGTACTTC. Residues: CASTALLGTPNYEQYF.

The rearrangement links TRBV7-9 to TRBJ1-1; 7 bases are shared with TRBD1. The V segment lost 8 bases and the J segment 8 bases; nucleotides outside the gene matches: 8. This CDR3 has 12 residues. Per the germline V gene, CDR1 is SEHNR and CDR2 is FQNEAQ (reference sequence). The CDR3 sequence: CASGGTVEEAFF. DNA for the CDR3: TGTGCCAGCGGTGGGACAGTAGAAGAAGCTTTCTTT.